The clone carrying this TCR beta chain was counted once. Its target is unknown. The data are from a study of cytomegalovirus exposure and HLA in healthy donors. The PCR was carried out with 60 Vbeta primers and 13 Jbeta primers. The protocol was immunoSEQ multiplex PCR, while the TCRdb copy is restricted to in-frame clones and leaves out a portion. The data show under 200,000 clones, approximately 80% seen once. Study outcomes and limitations: A link between a missense DCLRE1C variant and TCR beta V- and J-gene trimming emerged from a later analysis. A few CMV-associated chains were confirmed in vitro to be specific for CMV antigens. Later on, an analysis found that several of the most significant clusters appeared to be linked to common viral pathogens, which included parvovirus B19. Presence/absence comparisons presumed near-even sequencing depth among donors.

V was clipped by 7 bases and J by 5 bases, with 15 bases between them. The germline gives CDR1 LNHDA, CDR2 SQIVND (reference sequence). The length of the CDR3 is 14 residues. This sequence originates from a woman between 35 and 50 years old in good health and CMV-seropositive. The chain is built from TRBV19 and TRBJ2-4, with D possibly being TRBD2 (6 bases). Sequenced: PBMCs. CDR3 DNA: TGTGCCAGTACTAACCGGGAGAGCGAAAACATTCAGTACTTC. This encodes CASTNRESENIQYF.